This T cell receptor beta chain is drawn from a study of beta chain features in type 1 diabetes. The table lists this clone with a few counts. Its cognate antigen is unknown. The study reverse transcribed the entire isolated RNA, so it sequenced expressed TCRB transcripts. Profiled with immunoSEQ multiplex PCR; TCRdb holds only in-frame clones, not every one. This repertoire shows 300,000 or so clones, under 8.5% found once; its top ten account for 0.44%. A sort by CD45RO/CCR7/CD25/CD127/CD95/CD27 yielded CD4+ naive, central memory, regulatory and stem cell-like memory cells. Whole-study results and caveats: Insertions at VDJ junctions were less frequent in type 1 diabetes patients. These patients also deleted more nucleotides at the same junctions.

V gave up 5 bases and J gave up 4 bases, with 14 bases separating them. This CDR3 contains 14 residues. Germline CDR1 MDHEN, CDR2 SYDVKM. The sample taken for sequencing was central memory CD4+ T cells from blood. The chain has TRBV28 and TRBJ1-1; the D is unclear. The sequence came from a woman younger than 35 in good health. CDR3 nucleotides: TGTGCCAGCAGTCCCCCACAGCGGATCACTGAAGCTTTCTTT. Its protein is CASSPPQRITEAFF.